A single sample is the source of the 18 T cell receptor beta chains below, sequenced in a study of cytomegalovirus exposure and HLA in healthy donors. PCR employed 60 Vbeta and 13 Jbeta primers. Some clones are missing from TCRdb's copy, which holds only in-frame ones; the method was immunoSEQ multiplex PCR. The sample yields about 50,000 clones, of which the top ten take up 9% to 15%. The sequenced material came from PBMCs. The receptor source for this set is a woman aged 55-69 years in good health and CMV-seropositive.

The chain uses TRBV5-6 and TRBJ1-5; 7 nucleotides agree with TRBD1. Trimming took 0 bases from V and 4 from J; bases not matched to a gene: 4. Germline lookup yields CDR1 SGHDT and CDR2 YYEEEE. The CDR3 is 15 amino acids. This CDR3 is CASSLGQGLNQPQHF. CDR3 nucleotide sequence: TGTGCCAGCAGCTTGGGACAGGGTCTAAATCAGCCCCAGCATTTT.

The chain employs TRBV10-3 and TRBJ2-7, with D hard to call. V shed 4 bases and J shed 1 base, with 11 bases lying between them. Germline-derived CDR1 and CDR2 are ENHRY and SYGVKD. The CDR3 is 14 amino acids. CDR3 in DNA: TGTGCCATCAGTGTGGGCAGCACATCCTACGAGCAGTACTTC. Translating it yields CAISVGSTSYEQYF.

The V gene is TRBV18, the J gene TRBJ2-7; D remains ambiguous. V was trimmed by 3 bases and J by 3 bases, leaving 9 bases between them. Germline CDR1 and CDR2: KGHSH and LQKENI. The CDR3 length is 13 residues. The CDR3 bases are TGTGCCAGCTCACCGGGCTCCCACTACGAGCAGTACTTC. The encoded protein is CASSPGSHYEQYF. Filled out from reference TRBV18 and TRBJ2-7, the complete variable domain reads NAGVMQNPRHLVRRRGQEARLRCSPMKGHSHVYWYRQLPEEGLKFMVYLQKENIIDESGMPKERFSAEFPKEGPSILRIQQVVRGDSAAYFCASSPGSHYEQYFGPGTRLTVT.

About this clone: Additional DNA sequences in this sample encode the identical CDR3. The chain links TRBV19 to TRBJ1-2, with 10 bases identical to TRBD1. Germline lookup yields CDR1 LNHDA and CDR2 SQIVND (reference sequence). Unmatched junction bases numbered 10, after V lost 7 bases and J lost 5 bases. The CDR3 spans 15 residues. In nucleotides, the CDR3 is TGTGCCAGTAAAGCCGGGACAGGGGTCCGATATGGCTACACCTTC. It is translated as CASKAGTGVRYGYTF.

The V and J genes are TRBV18 and TRBJ2-7; 7 nucleotides line up with TRBD1. V gave up 3 bases and J gave up 0 bases; unmatched junction bases: 11. The CDR3 is 17 residues long. The germline V gene has CDR1 KGHSH and CDR2 LQKENI. CDR3 DNA: TGTGCCAGCTCACCCCCCGGACAGGCCAGACCCTCCTACGAGCAGTACTTC. This translates into CASSPPGQARPSYEQYF.

The J gene is TRBJ1-5, the V gene TRBV4-3, with D possibly TRBD1 on 5 matching bases. This CDR3 contains 16 residues. CDR1 is LGHNA, CDR2 YSLEER, per germline. Trimming took 4 bases from V and 6 from J, leaving 19 bases between them. DNA of the CDR3: TGCGCCAGCAGCCCCCACCTTGGGGGGAACGCTCAGCCCCAGCATTTT. Protein: CASSPHLGGNAQPQHF.

V gene TRBV6-5 combines with J gene TRBJ2-5, with a tentative D call TRBD1 (6 bases). Per germline, CDR1 MNHEY and CDR2 SVGAGI. This CDR3 comprises 12 residues. Trimming took 5 bases from V and 11 from J, leaving 15 bases between them. Written as DNA, the CDR3 is TGTGCCAGCAGTAACAGGGTTGGGGAGCAGTACTTC. The encoded protein is CASSNRVGEQYF.

This chain joins TRBV18 and TRBJ2-1, with TRBD2 as a possible D gene (5 bases). The V gene's germline CDR1 is KGHSH and CDR2 LQKENI. The CDR3 loop spans 17 amino acids. V was shortened by 3 bases and J by 8 bases, with 23 bases between the two germline ends. CDR3 sequence: CASSPSLEVWAGYEQFF. The CDR3 nucleotides read TGTGCCAGCTCACCGTCCCTCGAGGTCTGGGCGGGCTATGAGCAGTTCTTC.

The DNA for the CDR3 is TGTGCCAGCCGATCGGGGGGGAGCAATCAGCCCCAGCATTTT. Protein product: CASRSGGSNQPQHF. The chain carries TRBV7-8 and TRBJ1-5; maybe TRBD1 (5 bases). The CDR3 totals 14 residues. The V end lost 8 bases, the J end lost 1 base, and 12 bases lay between the germline ends. In germline, CDR1 is SGHVS, CDR2 FQNEAQ.

With respect to this clone: A junction boundary mismatches the germline segment, possibly from a read error. The chain links TRBV18 to TRBJ1-5; TRBD1 matches at 8 bases. The germline V gene has CDR1 KGHSH and CDR2 LQKENI. There are 15 residues in the CDR3. This chain's CDR3 is CASSPQGVTNQPQHF. The CDR3 DNA sequence: TGTGCCAGCTCTCCACAGGGGGTTACCAATCAGCCCCAGCATTTT.

The chain couples TRBV27 to TRBJ2-1, with 9 positions matching TRBD1. Germline CDR1 MNHEY, CDR2 SMNVEV (reference sequence). The CDR3 spans 18 residues. The J segment lost 5 bases and the V segment lost 3 bases, leaving 14 bases of the junction unmatched. The CDR3 nucleotides are TGTGCCAGCAGTTTTGGTAGGATGGGACAGGGTTTAAACAATGAGCAGTTCTTC. This translates into CASSFGRMGQGLNNEQFF.

The V and J genes are TRBV6-6 and TRBJ1-4; D remains ambiguous. The CDR3 runs 15 residues. V was clipped by 5 bases and J by 7 bases, with 17 bases between them. Germline CDR1 MNHNY, CDR2 SVGAGI (reference sequence). The CDR3 bases are TGTGCCAGCAGTGACGGGTCCCTGGGTAGTGAAAAACTGTTTTTT. Its protein product is CASSDGSLGSEKLFF.

This rearrangement joins TRBV9 to TRBJ2-3; D is perhaps TRBD2 (6 bases). The V end was cut by 4 bases, the J end by 0 bases, with 9 bases between. The V gene's germline CDR1 is SGDLS and CDR2 YYNGEE. The CDR3 spans 14 residues. Here the CDR3 reads CASSPGLSTDTQYF. The DNA for the CDR3 is TGTGCCAGCAGCCCAGGACTAAGCACAGATACGCAGTATTTT.

This chain connects TRBV13 to TRBJ1-2, with D maybe TRBD1 (5 bases). Germline V gene sequence: CDR1 PRHDT, CDR2 FYEKMQ (reference sequence). The V and J ends lost 5 bases and 2 bases respectively, with 18 bases between them. The CDR3 has 16 amino acids. The CDR3 DNA reads as TGTGCCAGCAGCCCCGGGACGGCAGGAGGGAACTATGGCTACACCTTC. As protein: CASSPGTAGGNYGYTF.

The chain links TRBV5-1 to TRBJ2-4; 7 bases fit TRBD2. J gave up 8 bases and V 3 bases, and 11 bases lay outside the gene matches. CDR3 size: 15 residues. The germline gives CDR1 SGHRS, CDR2 YFSETQ. The CDR3 bases are TGCGCCAGCAGCTCCTTTGGGGAGGGGTTATACATTCAGTACTTC. It encodes CASSSFGEGLYIQYF.

J is TRBJ2-3 and V is TRBV15; 11 bases are shared with TRBD2. The ends lost 6 bases at V and 0 bases at J; junction bases unmatched: 5. Germline V gene lookup returns CDR1 LNHNV and CDR2 YYDKDF (reference sequence). The CDR3 is made up of 16 amino acids. In nucleotides, the CDR3 is TGTGCCACCAGTGGGACTAGCGGAAAGAGCACAGATACGCAGTATTTT. Its translation is CATSGTSGKSTDTQYF.

The chain uses TRBV18 and TRBJ1-2; no definite D call. Trimming took off 3 bases at V and 4 bases at J, with 12 bases between the two ends. CDR3 length equals 14 residues. Germline V gives CDR1 KGHSH, CDR2 LQKENI. In DNA form, the CDR3 reads TGTGCCAGCTCACCGTTCCCAGATTTCTATGGCTACACCTTC. This encodes CASSPFPDFYGYTF.

The V and J genes are TRBV5-1 and TRBJ1-4; possibly TRBD1 for D (5 bases). Trimming shortened V by 0 bases and J by 8 bases, and 14 bases separated the two germline ends. CDR3 length equals 15 residues. Germline loops: CDR1 SGHRS, CDR2 YFSETQ. CDR3 loop: CASSLGGTEGEKLFF. DNA for the CDR3: TGCGCCAGCAGCTTGGGCGGGACGGAGGGGGAAAAACTGTTTTTT.